This T cell receptor beta chain was recorded in a study of shared clonotypes between healthy human individuals. Clones were read by immunoSEQ multiplex PCR, and TCRdb kept only the in-frame ones, dropping some. The sample yields around 1,000,000 clones, 60% to 85% seen once. Germline V lookup: CDR1 GTSNPN, CDR2 SVGIG (reference sequence). J lost 7 bases, V lost 5 bases, and 12 bases had no gene match. This CDR3 is 15 amino acids long. This clone was seen only once. V is TRBV30 and J is TRBJ1-5; 9 nucleotides match TRBD1. The sequence was collected from a man aged 18 to 30 in good health. Some clones in this sample may be carry-over from other donors' samples. The source material was memory CD4+ T cells from PBMCs. Subset defined: CD45RA-negative fraction. In nucleotides, the CDR3 is TGTGCCTGGGGGGGACAGGGACAAAGAGGGCAGCCCCAGCATTTT. Translated, it gives CAWGGQGQRGQPQHF.